The clone carrying this T cell receptor beta chain came up many times. The target antigen is unknown. This entry belongs to a study of CD8 T cells in ankylosing spondylitis. TCRdb passed the 5' RACE reads through MiXCR, listing each CDR3 protein once. The sample has roughly 450,000 distinct CDR3 sequences, about 25% seen once. Whole-study results and caveats: Typical of ankylosing spondylitis blood, it appeared, was a TCR beta motif of fewer than 10 highly homologous variants.

Trimming removed 3 bases from V and 6 bases from J; junction bases left unmatched: 9. The CDR3 has 16 residues. Germline V CDR1 and CDR2: KGHDR, SFDVKD. V usage is TRBV24-1 and J usage is TRBJ2-1; 8 bases map to TRBD1. Material: blood, either unsorted or a sorted T cell fraction (not recorded which). The TCR sequence derives from a male donor with ankylosing spondylitis. CDR3 bases: TGTGCCACCAGTGATCCCGGACAGGGAGACGGCAATGAGCAGTTCTTC. Amino acid sequence: CATSDPGQGDGNEQFF.